This T cell receptor beta chain was identified during a study of CD8 T cell repertoires and HIV-1 epitope variants. Study overall: T cells were stimulated with Twenty-five Gag and Nef peptides separately. Control wells had CMV/EBV/flu peptides, negative Ebola AY9, or no peptide. Enriched T cells were co-cultured with equal numbers of autologous T cell-negative antigen-presenting cells. Separate from the cultures, 1M uncultured T cells served as baseline.

V was clipped by 4 bases and J by 0 bases; unmatched bases: 14. The V gene's germline CDR1 is SGDLS and CDR2 YYNGEE. The CDR3 is 19 residues long. Profiling relied on immunoSEQ multiplex PCR, and the TCRdb table lists in-frame clones only, not all of them. The sample carries roughly 5,000 clones, around 71% recorded once. To note about this clone: Antigen specificity is unknown.

This rearrangement joins TRBV9 to TRBJ2-3; 10 bases map to TRBD2. Sequenced material: cultured CD8+ T cells derived from PBMCs. The TCR originated in a male donor with HIV. In DNA, the CDR3 is TGTGCCAGCAGCTTCCCCCCCGGGAGCGGGGGGGTGAGCACAGATACGCAGTATTTT. It codes for CASSFPPGSGGVSTDTQYF.